These T cell receptor beta chains were read from a single sample in a study of cytomegalovirus exposure and HLA in healthy donors. Clones were read by immunoSEQ multiplex PCR, and TCRdb kept only the in-frame ones, dropping some. Among tens of thousands of clones listed, 60% to 70% were seen once. The sequenced sample was PBMCs. The source is a man aged 35 to 55 in good health and CMV-seropositive. The CDR3 runs from the conserved cysteine through the conserved F or W. The order of the fields is V gene, CDR3 length, D gene, J gene, clone size, CDR3 protein, CDR3 DNA. The D gene is left open where the match is weak. A clone size is listed for some rows: how often the clone was seen (once, few, many), or a class if it is expanded.

TRBV7-9,15,TRBD1,TRBJ2-3,few,CASSPGQGLADTQYF,TGTGCCAGCAGCCCAGGACAGGGTTTAGCAGATACGCAGTATTTT
TRBV2,16,-,TRBJ1-4,-,CASSYETGYSNEKLFF,TGTGCCAGCAGTTACGAAACAGGGTATTCTAATGAAAAACTGTTTTTT
TRBV7-3,14,-,TRBJ2-3,-,CASSLEGIADTQYF,TGTGCCAGCAGCTTAGAGGGAATCGCAGATACGCAGTATTTT
TRBV1,14,-,TRBJ2-5,-,CTSSQRGTMETQYF,TGCACCAGCAGCCAGAGGGGGACAATGGAGACCCAGTACTTC
TRBV7-9,13,TRBD1,TRBJ2-5,-,CASEDRGQETQYF,TGTGCCAGCGAGGACAGGGGCCAAGAGACCCAGTACTTC
TRBV28,15,-,TRBJ1-1,-,CASSSPTNYNTEAFF,TGTGCCAGCAGTTCCCCAACAAATTATAACACTGAAGCTTTCTTT
TRBV14,14,TRBD1,TRBJ1-4,-,CASSPPGQSEKLFF,TGTGCCAGCAGCCCACCGGGACAGTCTGAAAAACTGTTTTTT
TRBV7-8,18,TRBD1,TRBJ2-3,-,CASSLKSRDRVSTDGQYF,TGTGCCAGCAGCTTAAAGTCTCGGGACAGGGTTAGCACAGATGGGCAGTATTTT
TRBV5-1,13,-,TRBJ1-5,-,CASATGPDQPQHF,TGCGCCAGCGCCACAGGGCCGGATCAGCCCCAGCATTTT
TRBV6-6,12,-,TRBJ1-2,few,CASSPGNYGYTF,TGTGCCAGCAGTCCAGGAAACTATGGCTACACCTTC
TRBV27,14,-,TRBJ1-1,-,CASSLYRGVTEAFF,TGTGCCAGCAGTTTATATCGGGGGGTAACTGAAGCTTTCTTT
TRBV30,11,-,TRBJ2-1,-,CAWSGGNEQFF,TGTGCCTGGAGTGGAGGGAATGAGCAGTTCTTC
TRBV29-1,12,-,TRBJ2-7,once,CSVEDQGYEQYF,TGCAGCGTTGAAGATCAGGGGTACGAGCAGTACTTC
TRBV5-5,12,-,TRBJ1-5,-,CASSSGNQPQHF,TGTGCCAGCAGCTCAGGGAATCAGCCCCAGCATTTT
TRBV6-5,15,TRBD1,TRBJ1-2,-,CASHSPRDSFYGYTF,TGTGCCAGCCATTCTCCCCGGGACAGTTTCTATGGCTACACCTTC
TRBV19,14,-,TRBJ1-1,-,CASSIRWRESEAFF,TGTGCCAGTAGTATTCGATGGAGGGAGTCTGAAGCTTTCTTT
TRBV6-1,15,-,TRBJ2-2,few,CASIPESVGTGELFF,TGTGCCAGCATCCCCGAGTCTGTTGGCACCGGGGAGCTGTTTTTT
TRBV28,14,-,TRBJ1-5,-,CASSLMTVNQPQHF,TGTGCCAGCAGTTTGATGACAGTTAATCAGCCCCAGCATTTT
TRBV5-4,18,TRBD2,TRBJ2-2,few,CASSGGLAGVANTGELFF,TGTGCCAGCAGCGGCGGACTAGCGGGTGTTGCGAACACCGGGGAGCTGTTTTTT
TRBV5-1,13,TRBD2,TRBJ2-6,medium-sized,CASSLVPREDLTF,TGCGCCAGCAGCTTGGTCCCTCGGGAGGACCTGACTTTC
TRBV19,14,-,TRBJ1-1,-,CAIKEQGMNTEAFF,TGTGCCATCAAGGAACAGGGAATGAACACTGAAGCTTTCTTT
TRBV7-2,14,TRBD1,TRBJ1-1,-,CASSRQGGNTEAFF,TGTGCCAGCAGCAGACAGGGGGGGAACACTGAAGCTTTCTTT
TRBV6-5,12,-,TRBJ1-2,few,CASSRGIAGYTF,TGTGCCAGCAGTAGGGGTATCGCTGGCTACACCTTC
TRBV10-3,15,-,TRBJ2-7,few,CAISPGGRKFYEQYF,TGTGCCATCAGCCCAGGGGGGCGCAAATTCTACGAGCAGTACTTC
TRBV19,14,-,TRBJ1-1,-,CASRNSFMNTEAFF,TGTGCCAGTAGAAACAGCTTCATGAACACTGAAGCTTTCTTT
TRBV28,17,TRBD1,TRBJ1-2,-,CASSHAGTGGTNYGYTF,TGTGCCAGCAGTCACGCCGGGACAGGGGGCACTAACTATGGCTACACCTTC
TRBV5-4,15,TRBD1,TRBJ1-1,-,CASSNRDRSPPEAFF,TGTGCCAGCAGCAACCGGGACAGGAGCCCCCCTGAAGCTTTCTTT
TRBV5-1,17,TRBD1,TRBJ1-1,-,CASSLRPLGQGDTEAFF,TGCGCCAGCAGCTTGCGTCCGTTGGGACAGGGGGACACTGAAGCTTTCTTT